The T cell receptor (beta chain) under discussion was sequenced for a study of shared T cell receptors in the human thymus. Data came from immunoSEQ multiplex PCR; TCRdb stores just in-frame clones and leaves some out. The table lists under 450,000 clones, 95% of them singletons, with approximately 0.02% in the top ten. CDR1 and CDR2 from the germline V gene are SGHTA and FQGNSA. The trim removed 2 bases at V and 4 bases at J, leaving 11 bases unmatched. The CDR3 runs to 16 residues. The TCR was taken from a human donor. This rearrangement joins TRBV7-2 to TRBJ2-7; the match to TRBD2 covers 7 bases. Sample: thymocytes. CDR3 sequence: CASSLLAGTNPYEQYF. In DNA, the CDR3 is TGTGCCAGCAGCTTATTGGCAGGGACTAACCCGTACGAGCAGTACTTC.